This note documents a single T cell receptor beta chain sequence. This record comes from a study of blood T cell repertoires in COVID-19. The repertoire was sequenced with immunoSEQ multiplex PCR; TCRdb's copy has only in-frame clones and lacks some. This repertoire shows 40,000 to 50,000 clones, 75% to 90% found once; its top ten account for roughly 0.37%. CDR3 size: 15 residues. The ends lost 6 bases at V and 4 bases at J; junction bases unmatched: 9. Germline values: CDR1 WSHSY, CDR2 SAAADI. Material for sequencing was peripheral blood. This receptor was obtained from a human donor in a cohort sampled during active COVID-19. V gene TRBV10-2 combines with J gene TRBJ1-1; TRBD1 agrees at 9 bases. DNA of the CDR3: TGCGCCAGCAGCGAACACAGGGGGCTGGTCACTGAAGCTTTCTTT. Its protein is CASSEHRGLVTEAFF.